The source of this T cell receptor (beta chain) is a study of blood T cell repertoires in COVID-19. Study information: The United States, Italy and Spain supplied acute and convalescent COVID-19 samples. PBMCs, B-cell-depleted T cells, or T cells provided the cDNA or gDNA that made up the material.

The V gene's germline CDR1 is PRHDT and CDR2 FYEKMQ (reference sequence). The CDR3 sequence is 14 residues long. Losses at the gene ends were 1 base for V and 4 bases for J; bases not matched to a gene: 3. Per the authors' pipeline: Scientists estimated how many nucleated cells there were by amplifying reference gene primers. Some clones are missing from TCRdb's copy, which holds only in-frame ones; the method was immunoSEQ multiplex PCR. V and J calls and clone size are as listed in that table; D and trimming were resolved from the DNA. The sample has about 120,000 clones, around 89% seen once; the top ten hold approximately 3.9%. One Seattle source followed patients from active infection through their disease course.

The sequenced sample consisted of peripheral blood. The chain links TRBV13 to TRBJ2-7; 8 positions agree with TRBD1. This clonotype was sampled from a woman aged 55 to 70 with COVID-19, enrolled during active disease. CDR3 DNA: TGTGCCAGCAGCTTAGACAGGGGGAAATACGAGCAGTACTTC. This codes for CASSLDRGKYEQYF.